This T cell receptor (beta chain) appears in the sequencing data of a study of T-cell reconstitution after alpha-beta-depleted transplantation in children. Study-wide points: At one year after transplant, newly produced T cells mostly accounted for T-cell counts and diversity. Several hundred expanded graft clones reportedly were the source of alpha-beta T cells about two months after transplant. In some patients, recipient T cells and intrathymic progenitors surviving conditioning explained high day-60 diversity.

Unique molecular identifiers were incorporated into the prepared TCRbeta library. MiXCR was run by TCRdb on the PCR reads, yielding one entry per CDR3 protein. Of about 300,000 distinct CDR3 sequences listed, about 7.3% were seen once; the top ten hold over 7.5%. Concerning this clonotype: Its antigen is still unknown.

The CDR3 length is 15 residues. Losses at the gene ends were 1 base for V and 4 bases for J; bases not matched to a gene: 7. Germline assignment: CDR1 DFQATT and CDR2 SNEGSKA (reference sequence). The chain combines TRBV20-1 with TRBJ2-3; 8 bases map to TRBD2. This TCR came from a female patient aged 2-9 years who had a stem cell transplant for Fanconi anemia, so the T cells may come from the graft donor. Sequences were derived from peripheral blood, sampled 360 days after TCRalphabeta/CD19-depleted stem cell transplant. The CDR3 spells CSARVAGLGSDTQYF. CDR3 nucleotides: TGCAGTGCTAGAGTAGCGGGACTAGGGTCAGATACGCAGTATTTT.